This is a list of T cell receptor beta chains from one sample in a study of T-cell memory formation after mild COVID-19. From the 5' RACE reads, TCRdb called clonotypes with MiXCR, one entry per CDR3 protein. Among roughly 620,000 distinct CDR3 sequences, under 20% were seen once, and the ten largest hold 12%. Sequenced input: PBMCs or a T cell subset sorted from them (not recorded which). The receptors originated from an adult woman who had mild COVID-19 (a few samples of this study predate the infection). Cell type and time point are not known. CDR3s include the opening cysteine and the closing phenylalanine or tryptophan. A D gene is named only where the DNA matches it firmly. A row's size may be missing; if present it is once, few, many or a size class.

CDR3 length	V gene	D gene	clone size	J gene	CDR3 DNA	CDR3 protein
17	TRBV24-1	.	few	TRBJ2-3	TGTGCCACCAGTGGTTCCCACCTACAGGAGCTCACAGATACGCAGTATTTT	CATSGSHLQELTDTQYF
16	TRBV7-9	.	few	TRBJ2-7	TGTGCCAGCAGCCTCGGGACCTCCCTCCTGAATTACGAGCAGTACTTC	CASSLGTSLLNYEQYF
14	TRBV5-1	.	.	TRBJ2-7	TGCGCCAGCAGCTTGGAGGCCAGCACCTACGAGCAGTACTTC	CASSLEASTYEQYF
15	TRBV7-9	TRBD1	few	TRBJ2-7	TGTGCCAGCAGCTCAGACCGGGACAGGGACTACGAGCAGTACTTC	CASSSDRDRDYEQYF
16	TRBV12-3/TRBV12-4	TRBD2	few	TRBJ2-1	TGTGCCAGCAGCCCCGGACTAGCGGGGGGTTACAGTGAGCAGTTCTTC	CASSPGLAGGYSEQFF
14	TRBV29-1	TRBD1	few	TRBJ1-1	TGCAGCGGTTCAGGGGGGGACATGAACACTGAAGCTTTCTTT	CSGSGGDMNTEAFF
12	TRBV20-1	TRBD1	few	TRBJ1-2	TGCAGTCGACAGGGGGGGAACTATGGCTACACCTTC	CSRQGGNYGYTF
12	TRBV30	TRBD1	.	TRBJ1-5	TGTGCCTTCGGACAGGGGAATCAGCCCCAGCATTTT	CAFGQGNQPQHF
14	TRBV5-1	.	few	TRBJ1-1	TGCGCCAGCAGCTTGAAAGGGTCTTACACTGAAGCTTTCTTT	CASSLKGSYTEAFF
17	TRBV6-1	TRBD1	.	TRBJ2-2	TGTGCCAGCAGTAAAAGGGGGCATGCTGGGAACACCGGGGAGCTGTTTTTT	CASSKRGHAGNTGELFF
14	TRBV12-3/TRBV12-4	TRBD1	.	TRBJ2-7	TGTTCCAGCAGAAACGGACAGGGGGCTGGCGAGCAGTACTTC	CSSRNGQGAGEQYF
13	TRBV18	.	many	TRBJ2-7	TGTGCCAGCTCACCCGTAGGATCCTACGAGCAGTACTTC	CASSPVGSYEQYF
16	TRBV24-1	.	.	TRBJ1-3	TGTGCCACCAGTGATTCGCGGAAGGTATCTGGAAACACCATATATTTT	CATSDSRKVSGNTIYF
13	TRBV24-1	.	.	TRBJ1-5	TGTGCCACCATGGAAGATAGCAATCAGCCCCAGCATTTT	CATMEDSNQPQHF
12	TRBV7-8	.	.	TRBJ1-4	TGTGCCAGCAGCGGACTCGACCCCAGACTGTTTTTT	CASSGLDPRLFF
12	TRBV29-1	TRBD1	few	TRBJ1-2	TGCAGCGCAGGGCAGGGGGCTTATGGCTACACCTTC	CSAGQGAYGYTF
15	TRBV14	.	few	TRBJ2-7	TGTGCCAGCAGCCTGACAACAGGGAGCTCCTACGAGCAGTACTTC	CASSLTTGSSYEQYF
16	TRBV3-1	TRBD1	few	TRBJ1-1	TGTGCCAGCAGCCAGGCCGGACAGGGCCTGAACACTGAAGCTTTCTTT	CASSQAGQGLNTEAFF
18	TRBV3-1	TRBD2	.	TRBJ2-7	TGTGCCAGCAGCCATGGATGGAGTAAGGGCGGGGGACGGGTCGAGCAGTACTTC	CASSHGWSKGGGRVEQYF
13	TRBV25-1	.	.	TRBJ1-6	TGTGCCAGCAGCATCAGACGGGATTCACCCCTCCACTTT	CASSIRRDSPLHF
13	TRBV12-3/TRBV12-4	.	.	TRBJ1-1	TGTGCCAGCAGGAGAGGGGGGATCACTGAAGCTTTCTTT	CASRRGGITEAFF
16	TRBV5-4	TRBD2	.	TRBJ2-7	TGTGCCAGCAGCTTTACCCCGAGGAGCGGGGCCTACGAGCAGTACTTC	CASSFTPRSGAYEQYF
14	TRBV6-6	.	.	TRBJ2-1	TGTGCCAGCAGCAGCGCAGCTTTCAACAATGAGCAGTTCTTC	CASSSAAFNNEQFF
13	TRBV11-2	.	.	TRBJ2-1	TGTGCCAGCAGCTTAAGTAGGTCTCATGAGCAGTTCTTC	CASSLSRSHEQFF
15	TRBV9	.	.	TRBJ1-1	TGTGCCAGCAGCGTAGCGGGGCAGGGAGTGGTAGAAGCTTTCTTT	CASSVAGQGVVEAFF
13	TRBV7-2	.	once	TRBJ2-3	TGTGCCAGCAGCTTAGAGACTGGCAATACGCAGTATTTT	CASSLETGNTQYF
15	TRBV4-2	.	many	TRBJ2-3	TGTGCCAGCAGCCAAGAAGGGGGGTCAGCAGATACGCAGTATTTT	CASSQEGGSADTQYF
13	TRBV5-6	.	.	TRBJ2-7	TGTGCCAGCAGCTTGGTCTTCCCCTACGAGCAGTACTTC	CASSLVFPYEQYF
14	TRBV7-9	TRBD1	few	TRBJ1-1	TGTGCCAGCAGCTCGGGACAGCACAACACTGAAGCTTTCTTT	CASSSGQHNTEAFF
17	TRBV6-2/TRBV6-3	.	many	TRBJ2-2	TGTGCCAGCAGTTACAACTTGGCTAGCAGATACACCGGGGAGCTGTTTTTT	CASSYNLASRYTGELFF
16	TRBV7-7	TRBD2	.	TRBJ2-1	TGTGCTAGCAGCTTAGGCGGGGGGAGAGCTAACAATGAGCAGTTCTTC	CASSLGGGRANNEQFF
15	TRBV10-2	TRBD2	few	TRBJ2-2	TGCGCCAGCAGTTGGACTAGCGGGAGTGTCGGGGAGCTGTTTTTT	CASSWTSGSVGELFF
15	TRBV12-3/TRBV12-4	.	few	TRBJ2-6	TGTGCCAGCAGTTTAAGCTTGCTTGGGGCCAACGTCCTGACTTTC	CASSLSLLGANVLTF
13	TRBV12-3/TRBV12-4	.	.	TRBJ1-2	TGTGCCAGCAGCCGGACAGATTTCTATGGCTACACCTTC	CASSRTDFYGYTF
11	TRBV30	.	few	TRBJ2-7	TGTGCCTGGAGTTCTGGGGCAGTGCAGTACTTC	CAWSSGAVQYF
14	TRBV30	TRBD2	few	TRBJ2-7	TGTGCCTGGAGTAACGGGGGGTTCTCCTACGAGCAGTACTTC	CAWSNGGFSYEQYF
16	TRBV28	.	.	TRBJ2-6	TGTGCCAGCAGTTTAACGAGGATCTCTGGGGCCAACGTCCTGACTTTC	CASSLTRISGANVLTF
13	TRBV7-6	TRBD1	few	TRBJ1-2	TGTGCCAGCAGCTCCGAGGGGGCGTCTGGCTACACCTTC	CASSSEGASGYTF
14	TRBV18	.	few	TRBJ2-1	TGTGCCAGCTCACCCCTCGTTGGCTACAATGAGCAGTTCTTC	CASSPLVGYNEQFF
16	TRBV6-5	.	few	TRBJ2-5	TGTGCCAGCAGTGCCTGGGGTGCGCAGCCTCAAGAGACCCAGTACTTC	CASSAWGAQPQETQYF
14	TRBV25-1	TRBD2	.	TRBJ2-3	TGTGCCAGCAGAACTAGCGACATCACAGATACGCAGTATTTT	CASRTSDITDTQYF
17	TRBV29-1	.	.	TRBJ1-2	TGCAGCGTTGAACCAGACCCCTCACCGGGACCCTCAAGGCGGCACACCTTC	CSVEPDPSPGPSRRHTF
16	TRBV20-1	TRBD2	.	TRBJ2-1	TGCAGTGCGTCCGGGATTAGCGGGAGTTCCTACAATGAGCAGTTCTTC	CSASGISGSSYNEQFF
12	TRBV3-1	.	few	TRBJ1-6	TGTGCCAGCAGCTTCACGCAGCGGGACCTAAACTTT	CASSFTQRDLNF
14	TRBV5-1	.	.	TRBJ2-5	TGCGCCAGCAGTTGGTGGGACGGGTCGGAGACCCAGTACTTC	CASSWWDGSETQYF
14	TRBV10-3	TRBD2	few	TRBJ2-1	TGTGCCACGAGCGGGGCCCAACATTACAATGAGCAGTTCTTC	CATSGAQHYNEQFF
15	TRBV12-3/TRBV12-4	.	few	TRBJ2-7	TGTGCCAGCAGCTCTAGACCTAGCACCATCTACGAGCAGTACTTC	CASSSRPSTIYEQYF